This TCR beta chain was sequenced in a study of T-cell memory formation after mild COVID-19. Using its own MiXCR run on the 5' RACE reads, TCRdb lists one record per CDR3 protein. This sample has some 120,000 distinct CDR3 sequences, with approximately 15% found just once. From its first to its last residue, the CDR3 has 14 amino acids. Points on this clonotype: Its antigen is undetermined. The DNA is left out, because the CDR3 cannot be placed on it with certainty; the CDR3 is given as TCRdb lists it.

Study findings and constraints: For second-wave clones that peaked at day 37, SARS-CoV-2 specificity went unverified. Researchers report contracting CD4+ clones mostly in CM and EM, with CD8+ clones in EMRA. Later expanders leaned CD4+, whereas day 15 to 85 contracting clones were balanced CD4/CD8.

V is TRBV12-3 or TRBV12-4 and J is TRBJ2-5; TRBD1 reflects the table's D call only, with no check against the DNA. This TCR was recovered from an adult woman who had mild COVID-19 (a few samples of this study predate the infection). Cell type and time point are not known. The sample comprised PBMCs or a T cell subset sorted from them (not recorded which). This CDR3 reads CASSTSTGLSGGYF.